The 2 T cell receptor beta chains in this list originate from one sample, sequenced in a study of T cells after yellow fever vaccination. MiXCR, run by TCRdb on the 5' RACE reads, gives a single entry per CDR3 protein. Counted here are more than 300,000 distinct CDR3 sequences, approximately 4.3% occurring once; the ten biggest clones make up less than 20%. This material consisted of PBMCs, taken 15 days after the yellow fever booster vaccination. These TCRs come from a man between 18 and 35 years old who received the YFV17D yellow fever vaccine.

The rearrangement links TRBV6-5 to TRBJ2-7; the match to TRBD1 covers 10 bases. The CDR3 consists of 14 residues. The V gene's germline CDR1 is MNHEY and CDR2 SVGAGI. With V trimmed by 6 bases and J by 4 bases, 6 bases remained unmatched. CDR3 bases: TGTGCCAGCAGGGGACGGGACAGGGGTTACGAGCAGTACTTC. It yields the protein CASRGRDRGYEQYF.

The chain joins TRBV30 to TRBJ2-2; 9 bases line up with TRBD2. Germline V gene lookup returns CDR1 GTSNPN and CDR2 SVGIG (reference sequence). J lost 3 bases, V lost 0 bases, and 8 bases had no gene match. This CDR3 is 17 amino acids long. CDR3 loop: CAWSVLRASGDTGELFF. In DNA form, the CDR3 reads TGTGCCTGGAGTGTACTTAGGGCTAGCGGGGACACCGGGGAGCTGTTTTTT.